This T cell receptor (beta chain) was sequenced for a study of CD8 T cells in ankylosing spondylitis. Comments on this clonotype: No antigen is known for it.

Study findings and constraints: Characteristic, it appeared, of ankylosing spondylitis blood was a TCR beta motif of fewer than 10 highly homologous variants. The authors reported significant enrichment of disease-linked clones in matched ankylosing spondylitis synovial fluid. Prior literature has documented some motif variants in synovial fluid and blood from reactive arthritis.

The V end lost 1 base, the J end lost 9 bases, and 18 bases lay between the germline ends. CDR3 length equals 15 residues. Germline-derived CDR1 and CDR2 are SEHNR and FQNEAQ (reference sequence). A single record per CDR3 protein comes from TCRdb applying MiXCR to the 5' RACE reads. Seen here are 750,000 to 850,000 distinct CDR3 sequences, 10% to 15% observed once, and the top ten hold under 0.6%. The TCR comes from a male donor with ankylosing spondylitis. The chain combines TRBV7-9 with TRBJ1-1, with a tentative D call TRBD1 (5 bases). The sequenced sample consisted of blood, either unsorted or a sorted T cell fraction (not recorded which). The CDR3 loop is CASSLGGAAGIKAFF. The DNA of the CDR3 is TGTGCCAGCAGCTTAGGTGGGGCCGCCGGGATCAAAGCTTTCTTT.